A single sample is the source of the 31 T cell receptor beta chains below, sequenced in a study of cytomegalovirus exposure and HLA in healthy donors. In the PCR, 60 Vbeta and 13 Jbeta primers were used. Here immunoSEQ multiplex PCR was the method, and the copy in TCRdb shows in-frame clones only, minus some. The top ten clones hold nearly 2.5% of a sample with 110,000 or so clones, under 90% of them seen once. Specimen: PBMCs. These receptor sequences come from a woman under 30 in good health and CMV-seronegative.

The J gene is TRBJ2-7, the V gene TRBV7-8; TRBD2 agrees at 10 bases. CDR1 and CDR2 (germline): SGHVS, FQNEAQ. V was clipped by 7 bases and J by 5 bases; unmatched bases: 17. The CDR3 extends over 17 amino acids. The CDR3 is CASTPGLAGVSSHEQYF. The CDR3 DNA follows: TGTGCCAGCACCCCGGGGCTAGCGGGAGTCTCATCCCACGAGCAGTACTTC.

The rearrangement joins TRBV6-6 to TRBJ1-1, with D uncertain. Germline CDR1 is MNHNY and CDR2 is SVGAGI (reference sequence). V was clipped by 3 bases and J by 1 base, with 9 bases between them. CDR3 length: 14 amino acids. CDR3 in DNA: TGTGCCAGCAGTTATATGGGCCCGAACACTGAAGCTTTCTTT. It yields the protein CASSYMGPNTEAFF.

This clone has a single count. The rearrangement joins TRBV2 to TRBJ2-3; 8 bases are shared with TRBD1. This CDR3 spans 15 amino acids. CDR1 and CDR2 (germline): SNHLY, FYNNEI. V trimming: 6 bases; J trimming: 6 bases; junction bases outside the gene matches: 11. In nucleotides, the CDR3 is TGTGCCAGCAGCCAGGCGCCAGGGGGCTTTGATACGCAGTATTTT. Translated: CASSQAPGGFDTQYF.

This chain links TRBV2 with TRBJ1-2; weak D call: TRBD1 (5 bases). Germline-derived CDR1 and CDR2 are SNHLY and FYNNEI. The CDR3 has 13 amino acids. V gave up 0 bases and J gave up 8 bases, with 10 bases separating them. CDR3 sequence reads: CASSEARQGGYTF. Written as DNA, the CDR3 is TGTGCCAGCAGTGAAGCGCGTCAGGGAGGCTACACCTTC.

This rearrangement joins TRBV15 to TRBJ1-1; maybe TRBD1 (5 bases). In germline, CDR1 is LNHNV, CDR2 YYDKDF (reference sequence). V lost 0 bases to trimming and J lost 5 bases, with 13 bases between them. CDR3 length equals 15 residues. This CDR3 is CATSRDLSGRTEAFF. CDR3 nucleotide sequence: TGTGCCACCAGCAGAGATTTATCAGGGAGGACTGAAGCTTTCTTT.

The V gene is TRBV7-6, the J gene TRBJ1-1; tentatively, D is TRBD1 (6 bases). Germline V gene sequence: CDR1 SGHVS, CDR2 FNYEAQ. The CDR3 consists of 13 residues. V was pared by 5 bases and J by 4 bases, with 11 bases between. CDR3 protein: CASSPQGSTEAFF. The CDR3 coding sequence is TGTGCCAGCAGCCCACAGGGAAGCACTGAAGCTTTCTTT.

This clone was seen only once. CDR3 DNA: TGTGCCAGCAGTGAAAGTTGGGGGCAGGGGGCAGGGGTATTACGTGAAAAACTGTTTTTT. This sequence encodes CASSESWGQGAGVLREKLFF. V usage is TRBV6-1 and J usage is TRBJ1-4; 8 nucleotides align to TRBD1. V shed 2 bases, J shed 7 bases, and the junction held 21 bases outside the gene matches. The CDR3 has 20 amino acids. Germline V lookup: CDR1 MNHNS, CDR2 SASEGT.

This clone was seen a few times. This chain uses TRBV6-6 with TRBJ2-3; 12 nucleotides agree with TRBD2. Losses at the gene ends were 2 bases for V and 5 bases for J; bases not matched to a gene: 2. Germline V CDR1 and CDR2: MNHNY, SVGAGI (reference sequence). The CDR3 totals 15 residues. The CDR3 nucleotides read TGTGCCAGCAGTTACCTGACTAGCGGGGGAGATACGCAGTATTTT. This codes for CASSYLTSGGDTQYF.

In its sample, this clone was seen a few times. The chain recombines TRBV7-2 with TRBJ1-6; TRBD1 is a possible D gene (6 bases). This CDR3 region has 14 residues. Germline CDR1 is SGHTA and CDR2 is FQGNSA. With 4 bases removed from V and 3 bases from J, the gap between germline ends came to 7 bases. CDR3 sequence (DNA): TGTGCCAGCAGCTCGGACAGCTATAATTCACCCCTCCACTTT. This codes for CASSSDSYNSPLHF. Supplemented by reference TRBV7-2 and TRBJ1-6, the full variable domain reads GAGVSQSPSNKVTEKGKDVELRCDPISGHTALYWYRQSLGQGLEFLIYFQGNSAPDKSGLPSDRFSAERTGGSVSTLTIQRTQQEDSAVYLCASSSDSYNSPLHFGNGTRLTVT.

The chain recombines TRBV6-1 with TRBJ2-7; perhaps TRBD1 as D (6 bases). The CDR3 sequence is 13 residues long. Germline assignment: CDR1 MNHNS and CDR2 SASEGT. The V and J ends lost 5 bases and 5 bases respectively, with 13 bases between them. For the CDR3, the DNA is TGTGCCAGCAGTACCACAGGGTCCCACGAGCAGTACTTC. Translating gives CASSTTGSHEQYF.

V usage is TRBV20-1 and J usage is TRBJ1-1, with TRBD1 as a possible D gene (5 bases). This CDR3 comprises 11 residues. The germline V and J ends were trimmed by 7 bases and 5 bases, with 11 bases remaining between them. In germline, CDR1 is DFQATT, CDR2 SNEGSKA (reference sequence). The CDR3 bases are TGCAGTGTGAAACGGGGGACTGAAGCTTTCTTT. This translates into CSVKRGTEAFF.

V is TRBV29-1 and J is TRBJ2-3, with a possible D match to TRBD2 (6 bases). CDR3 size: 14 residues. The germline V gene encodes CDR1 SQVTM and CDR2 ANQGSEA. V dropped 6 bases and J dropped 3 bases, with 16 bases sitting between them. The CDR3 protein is CSVGTDFPTDTQYF. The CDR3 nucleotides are TGCAGCGTGGGGACTGACTTTCCTACAGATACGCAGTATTTT.

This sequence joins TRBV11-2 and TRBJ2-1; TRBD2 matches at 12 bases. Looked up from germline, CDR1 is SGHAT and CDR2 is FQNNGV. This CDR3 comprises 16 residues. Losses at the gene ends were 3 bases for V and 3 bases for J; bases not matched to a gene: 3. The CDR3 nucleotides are TGTGCCAGCAGCTTTACTAGCGGGGGGCTCTACAATGAGCAGTTCTTC. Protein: CASSFTSGGLYNEQFF.

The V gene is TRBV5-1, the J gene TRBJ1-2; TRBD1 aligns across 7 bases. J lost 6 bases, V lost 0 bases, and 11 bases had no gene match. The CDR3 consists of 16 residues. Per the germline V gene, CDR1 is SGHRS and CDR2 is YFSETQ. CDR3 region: CASSLEVGQGVDGYTF. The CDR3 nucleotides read TGCGCCAGCAGCTTGGAGGTTGGGCAGGGGGTCGATGGCTACACCTTC. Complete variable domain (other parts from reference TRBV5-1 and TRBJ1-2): KAGVTQTPRYLIKTRGQQVTLSCSPISGHRSVSWYQQTPGQGLQFLFEYFSETQRNKGNFPGRFSGRQFSNSRSEMNVSTLELGDSALYLCASSLEVGQGVDGYTFGSGTRLTVV.

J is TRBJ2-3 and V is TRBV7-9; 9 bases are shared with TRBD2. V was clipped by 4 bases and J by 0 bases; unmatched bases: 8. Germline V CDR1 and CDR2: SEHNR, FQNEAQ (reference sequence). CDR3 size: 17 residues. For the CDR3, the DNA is TGTGCCAGCAGCTCTCAGAGACTAGCGGTTAGCACAGATACGCAGTATTTT. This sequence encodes CASSSQRLAVSTDTQYF.

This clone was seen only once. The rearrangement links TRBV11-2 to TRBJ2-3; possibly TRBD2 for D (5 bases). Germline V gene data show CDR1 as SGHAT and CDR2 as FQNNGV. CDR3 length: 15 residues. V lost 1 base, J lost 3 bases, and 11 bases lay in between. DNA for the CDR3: TGTGCCAGCAGCTTAGCCGCGGTAGCGACAGATACGCAGTATTTT. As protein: CASSLAAVATDTQYF.

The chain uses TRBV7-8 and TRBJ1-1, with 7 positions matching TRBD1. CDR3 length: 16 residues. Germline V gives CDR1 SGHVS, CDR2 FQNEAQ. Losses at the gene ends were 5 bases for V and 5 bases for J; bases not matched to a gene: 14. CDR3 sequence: CASSQDLNRGRTEAFF. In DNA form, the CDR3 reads TGTGCCAGCAGCCAAGATTTGAACAGGGGCCGAACTGAAGCTTTCTTT.

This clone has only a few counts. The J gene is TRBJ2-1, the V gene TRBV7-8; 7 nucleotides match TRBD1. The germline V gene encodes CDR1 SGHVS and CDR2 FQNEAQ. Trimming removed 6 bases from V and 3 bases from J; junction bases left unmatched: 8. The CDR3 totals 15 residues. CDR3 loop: CASRHGTVIYNEQFF. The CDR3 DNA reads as TGTGCCAGCAGACACGGGACAGTGATCTACAATGAGCAGTTCTTC.

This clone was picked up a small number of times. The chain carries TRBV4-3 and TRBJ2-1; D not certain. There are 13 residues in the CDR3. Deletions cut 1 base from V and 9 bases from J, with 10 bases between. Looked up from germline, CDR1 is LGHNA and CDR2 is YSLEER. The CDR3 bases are TGCGCCAGCAGCCAAGTTCCCCCCATTGAGCAGTTCTTC. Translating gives CASSQVPPIEQFF.

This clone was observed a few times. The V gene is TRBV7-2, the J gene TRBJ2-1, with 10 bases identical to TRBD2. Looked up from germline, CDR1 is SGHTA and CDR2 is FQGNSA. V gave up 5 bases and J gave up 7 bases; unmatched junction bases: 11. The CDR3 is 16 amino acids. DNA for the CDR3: TGTGCCAGCAGCCCTAGCGGGGGTTGGAAATCGAATGAGCAGTTCTTC. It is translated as CASSPSGGWKSNEQFF.

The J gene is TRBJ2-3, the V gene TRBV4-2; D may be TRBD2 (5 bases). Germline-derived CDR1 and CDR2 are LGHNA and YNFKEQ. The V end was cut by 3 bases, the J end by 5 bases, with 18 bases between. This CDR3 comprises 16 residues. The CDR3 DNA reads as TGTGCCAGCAGCCAGTTTGTGGCGGGCCTGGGAGATACGCAGTATTTT. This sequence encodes CASSQFVAGLGDTQYF.

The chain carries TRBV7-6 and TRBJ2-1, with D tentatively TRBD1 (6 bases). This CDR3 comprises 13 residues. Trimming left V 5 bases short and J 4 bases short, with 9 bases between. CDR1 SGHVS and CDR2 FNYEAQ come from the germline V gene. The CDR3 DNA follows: TGTGCCAGCAGCCCCAGGGGATACAATGAGCAGTTCTTC. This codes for CASSPRGYNEQFF. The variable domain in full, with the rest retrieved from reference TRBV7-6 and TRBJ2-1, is GAGVSQSPRYKVTKRGQDVALRCDPISGHVSLYWYRQALGQGPEFLTYFNYEAQQDKSGLPNDRFSAERPEGSISTLTIQRTEQRDSAMYRCASSPRGYNEQFFGPGTRLTVL.

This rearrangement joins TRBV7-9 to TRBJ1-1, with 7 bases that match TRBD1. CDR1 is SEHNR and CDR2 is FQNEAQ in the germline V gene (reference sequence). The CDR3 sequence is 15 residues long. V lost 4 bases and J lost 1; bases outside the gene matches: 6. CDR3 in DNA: TGTGCCAGCAGCTCCAGGACAGGCGGGAACACTGAAGCTTTCTTT. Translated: CASSSRTGGNTEAFF.

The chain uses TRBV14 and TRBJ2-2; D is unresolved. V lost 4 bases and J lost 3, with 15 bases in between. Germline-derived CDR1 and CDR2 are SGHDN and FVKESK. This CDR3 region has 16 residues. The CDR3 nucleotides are TGTGCCAGCAGCCCACTCTCGACCGGGTACACCGGGGAGCTGTTTTTT. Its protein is CASSPLSTGYTGELFF.

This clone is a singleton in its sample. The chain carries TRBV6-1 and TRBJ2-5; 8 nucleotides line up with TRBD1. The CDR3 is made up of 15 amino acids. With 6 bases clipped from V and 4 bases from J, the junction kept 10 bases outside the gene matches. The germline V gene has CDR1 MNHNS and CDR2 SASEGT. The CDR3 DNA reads TGTGCCAGCAGAGACTTCCAGGGGGCGGGAGAGACCCAGTACTTC. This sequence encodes CASRDFQGAGETQYF.

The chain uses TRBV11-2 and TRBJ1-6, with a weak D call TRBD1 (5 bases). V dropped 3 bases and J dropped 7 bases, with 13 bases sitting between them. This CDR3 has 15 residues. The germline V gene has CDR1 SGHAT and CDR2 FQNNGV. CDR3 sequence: CASSFARVGNSPLHF. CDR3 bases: TGTGCCAGCAGCTTCGCCAGGGTTGGGAATTCACCCCTCCACTTT.

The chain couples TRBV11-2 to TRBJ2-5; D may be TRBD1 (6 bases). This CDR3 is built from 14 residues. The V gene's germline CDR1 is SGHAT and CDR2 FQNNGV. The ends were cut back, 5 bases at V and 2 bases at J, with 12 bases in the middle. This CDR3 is CASSPWTAQETQYF. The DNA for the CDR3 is TGTGCCAGCAGCCCCTGGACAGCACAAGAGACCCAGTACTTC.

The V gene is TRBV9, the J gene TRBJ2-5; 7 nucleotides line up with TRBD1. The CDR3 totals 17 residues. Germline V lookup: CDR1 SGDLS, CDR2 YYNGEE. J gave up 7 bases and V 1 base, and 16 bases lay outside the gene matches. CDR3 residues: CASSVTPSTGYEVTQYF. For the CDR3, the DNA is TGTGCCAGCAGCGTAACTCCCTCGACAGGGTACGAAGTGACCCAGTACTTC. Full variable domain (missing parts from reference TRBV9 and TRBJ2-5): DSGVTQTPKHLITATGQRVTLRCSPRSGDLSVYWYQQSLDQGLQFLIQYYNGEERAKGNILERFSAQQFPDLHSELNLSSLELGDSALYFCASSVTPSTGYEVTQYFGPGTRLLVL.

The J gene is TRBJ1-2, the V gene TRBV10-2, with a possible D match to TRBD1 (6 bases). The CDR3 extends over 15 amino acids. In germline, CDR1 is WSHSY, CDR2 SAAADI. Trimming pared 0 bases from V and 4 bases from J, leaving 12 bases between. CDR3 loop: CASSESAPRGYGYTF. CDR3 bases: TGCGCCAGCAGTGAGTCGGCTCCCAGGGGCTATGGCTACACCTTC.

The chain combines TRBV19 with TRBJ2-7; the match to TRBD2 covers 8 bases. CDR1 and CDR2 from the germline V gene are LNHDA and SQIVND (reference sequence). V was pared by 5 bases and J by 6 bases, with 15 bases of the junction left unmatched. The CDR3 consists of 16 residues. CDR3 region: CASSAPSSGSRREQYF. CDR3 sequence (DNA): TGTGCCAGTAGTGCCCCGTCGAGCGGGAGCAGGCGCGAGCAGTACTTC. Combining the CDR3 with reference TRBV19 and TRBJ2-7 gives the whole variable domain DGGITQSPKYLFRKEGQNVTLSCEQNLNHDAMYWYRQDPGQGLRLIYYSQIVNDFQKGDIAEGYSVSREKKESFPLTVTSAQKNPTAFYLCASSAPSSGSRREQYFGPGTRLTVT.

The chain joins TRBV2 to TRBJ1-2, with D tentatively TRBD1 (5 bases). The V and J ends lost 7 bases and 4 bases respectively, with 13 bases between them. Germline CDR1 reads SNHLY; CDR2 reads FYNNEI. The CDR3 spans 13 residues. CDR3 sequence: CASTSRGVYGYTF. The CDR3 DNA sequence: TGTGCCAGCACGAGCCGGGGGGTCTATGGCTACACCTTC.